This TCR beta chain comes out of a study of blood T cell repertoires in COVID-19 (dated by TCRdb to 2020 to 2022). Study-level background: The collaborator samples originated in the United States, Italy and Spain and spanned the acute and convalescent phases of COVID-19. The material from the prospective study consisted of cDNA or gDNA derived from T cells, B-cell-depleted T cells, or PBMCs. The dataset comprised deeply sampled blood TCRbeta repertoires from subjects exposed to, actively infected with, or recovered from COVID-19. The repertoires were released in a freely available public database intended as a resource for research on the immune response to SARS-CoV-2. The samples were drawn from two sources: the first 160 participants of the ongoing ImmuneRACE study, and fewer than 1,500 subjects contributed by 6 global collaborators. Sample metadata almost always included a de-identified subject ID, COVID-19 status, age in years and sex. Where available, HLA class I and class II types were taken from metadata supplied by the sample provider and were not determined by assay-based typing.

The CDR3 covers 15 residues, taking in both the cysteine and the phenylalanine. Just the 45-base CDR3 DNA is kept, in frame starting at base 1. The germline V gene supplies CDR1 SGHAT and CDR2 FQNNGV. The V end loses 2 bases and the J end loses 0 bases, and a stretch of 10 bases separates them. The collaborating institutions used their own protocols to collect whole blood in K2EDTA tubes. For TCRbeta analysis, collaborator samples were shipped as frozen whole blood, as isolated PBMCs, or as DNA extracted from either sample type. As regards this clone: Its antigen remains undetermined. Base qualities are not at hand, and no much larger clone is one base apart.

TCRbeta CDR3 regions were amplified from genomic DNA using the immunoSEQ Assay, a bias-controlled multiplex PCR. As for the authors' bioinformatics: The number of nucleated cells in each sample was estimated from the amplification of reference gene primers within the assay. To quantify the absolute abundance of each unique TCRbeta CDR3 rearrangement, sequence reads were collapsed and filtered. For each sample, productive Simpson clonality was calculated as the square root of Simpson's diversity index over productive rearrangements. TCRdb re-hosts the immuneACCESS table, in-frame sequences only. Its copies lack some clones; in the studies checked, an unresolved V gene accounts for under half of them, and the cause for the rest is not known. V, J and clone size reflect that table, while D and trimming were determined from the DNA. In this sample the table shows about 89,000 clones, 85% to 95% of which occur a single time. About 2.5% of the sample is in the top ten clones.

Overall results and qualifications from the work: The quantity of clinical and demographic metadata differed by source and by participant and was supplied without curation.

The TCR originated in a human donor with active COVID-19. The donor label of this sample is uncertain. The receptor chain draws on TRBV11-2 and TRBJ1-1; the D gene is not confidently resolved. The sample was peripheral blood. The CDR3 has the sequence CASSLITDMNTEAFF. The sequence in DNA is TGTGCCAGCAGCTTAATCACAGACATGAACACTGAAGCTTTCTTT.